This is a list of T cell receptor beta chains from one sample in a study of blood T cell repertoires in COVID-19. This table comes from immunoSEQ multiplex PCR, and its TCRdb copy is limited to in-frame clones, with some not included. Among about 150,000 clones listed, roughly 87% were seen once. The sample taken for sequencing was peripheral blood. These receptors came from a human donor in a cohort sampled during active COVID-19. CDR3s include the opening cysteine and the closing phenylalanine or tryptophan. Fields, in order: CDR3 DNA, CDR3 protein, V gene, J gene, D gene, clone size. D genes are given only for firm matches. Rows may omit the clone size; those that give it use once, few, many or a size class.

CDR3 DNA: TGTGCCAGCAGCTTAGAATCCGGTCTGTCAGAGACCCAGTACTTC
CDR3 protein: CASSLESGLSETQYF
V gene: TRBV11-3
J gene: TRBJ2-5
D gene: NA
clone size: NA

CDR3 DNA: TGTGCCTGGACTGGGACAGGCTATGGCTACACCTTC
CDR3 protein: CAWTGTGYGYTF
V gene: TRBV30
J gene: TRBJ1-2
D gene: TRBD1
clone size: NA

CDR3 DNA: TGTGCCAGCAGCTCCTGGGGGGCAGGGGGCAAAAACATTCAGTACTTC
CDR3 protein: CASSSWGAGGKNIQYF
V gene: TRBV5-6
J gene: TRBJ2-4
D gene: NA
clone size: NA

CDR3 DNA: TGTGCCAGCAGCTTTGGAGATGGTCCCCTACAGCCCCAGCATTTT
CDR3 protein: CASSFGDGPLQPQHF
V gene: TRBV7-9
J gene: TRBJ1-5
D gene: NA
clone size: NA

CDR3 DNA: TGTGCCTGGGAAGGACAGGCGAGCTACAATGAGCAGTTCTTC
CDR3 protein: CAWEGQASYNEQFF
V gene: TRBV30
J gene: TRBJ2-1
D gene: TRBD1
clone size: once

CDR3 DNA: TGTGCCAGCAGTTCGGGACAGTCAAATTTGAACACTGAAGCTTTCTTT
CDR3 protein: CASSSGQSNLNTEAFF
V gene: TRBV7-9
J gene: TRBJ1-1
D gene: TRBD1
clone size: once

CDR3 DNA: TGTGCCAGCAGCTTATCAGGCGGGAAGGACGAGCAGTACTTC
CDR3 protein: CASSLSGGKDEQYF
V gene: TRBV7-3
J gene: TRBJ2-7
D gene: NA
clone size: NA

CDR3 DNA: TGTGCCAGCAGCCCTTTCTCGGGGGGGACTGAAGCTTTCTTT
CDR3 protein: CASSPFSGGTEAFF
V gene: TRBV3-1/TRBV3-2
J gene: TRBJ1-1
D gene: NA
clone size: once

CDR3 DNA: TGCGCCAGCAGCTGGGGCAGGGAAACCGGGGAGCTGTTTTTT
CDR3 protein: CASSWGRETGELFF
V gene: TRBV5-1
J gene: TRBJ2-2
D gene: NA
clone size: NA

CDR3 DNA: TGTGCCACCAGCAAAAAAGAGCCACGGGAACGGGAAGCTTTCTTT
CDR3 protein: CATSKKEPREREAFF
V gene: TRBV15
J gene: TRBJ1-1
D gene: NA
clone size: NA

CDR3 DNA: TGTGCCAGCAGCTTAGGCCCCGCACTAGCGGGAGGGCCGAATGAGCAGTTCTTC
CDR3 protein: CASSLGPALAGGPNEQFF
V gene: TRBV7-3
J gene: TRBJ2-1
D gene: TRBD2
clone size: NA

CDR3 DNA: TGTGCCATCAGAGATTCTAGCGGGGGTTCCTACGAGCAGTACTTC
CDR3 protein: CAIRDSSGGSYEQYF
V gene: TRBV10-3
J gene: TRBJ2-7
D gene: TRBD2
clone size: NA

CDR3 DNA: TGTGCCAGCAGCTCCCGGGTGGGGGGAATCTCGAAAGAAGCTTTCTTT
CDR3 protein: CASSSRVGGISKEAFF
V gene: TRBV7-8
J gene: TRBJ1-1
D gene: NA
clone size: NA

CDR3 DNA: TGTGCCAGCAGTTACACTAGCGGGTTACCCGAGCAGTACTTC
CDR3 protein: CASSYTSGLPEQYF
V gene: TRBV6-2/TRBV6-3
J gene: TRBJ2-7
D gene: TRBD2
clone size: NA

CDR3 DNA: TGCGCCAGCAGCCCGGGGACAGGGAAACATCAGCCCCAGCATTTT
CDR3 protein: CASSPGTGKHQPQHF
V gene: TRBV5-1
J gene: TRBJ1-5
D gene: TRBD1
clone size: NA

CDR3 DNA: TGTGCCAGCAGCCATCTCTCTGGACAGGCAGACTACGAGCAGTACTTC
CDR3 protein: CASSHLSGQADYEQYF
V gene: TRBV14
J gene: TRBJ2-7
D gene: TRBD1
clone size: NA

CDR3 DNA: TGTGCCAGCAGTTTTTGGAAGCGGAATACCTACAATGAGCAGTTCTTC
CDR3 protein: CASSFWKRNTYNEQFF
V gene: TRBV28
J gene: TRBJ2-1
D gene: NA
clone size: NA

CDR3 DNA: TGTGCCAGCAGCCCCGGACAGGGTCTTGAAGCTTTCTTT
CDR3 protein: CASSPGQGLEAFF
V gene: TRBV12-3/TRBV12-4
J gene: TRBJ1-1
D gene: TRBD1
clone size: NA

CDR3 DNA: TGTGCCAGCAGCCCCTCAGGGGTTTACGAGCAGTACTTC
CDR3 protein: CASSPSGVYEQYF
V gene: TRBV7-9
J gene: TRBJ2-7
D gene: NA
clone size: NA

CDR3 DNA: TGTGCCAGCAGCTTAGAGGCGGCAGTCCTCACCGGGGAGCTGTTTTTT
CDR3 protein: CASSLEAAVLTGELFF
V gene: TRBV11-2
J gene: TRBJ2-2
D gene: NA
clone size: once

CDR3 DNA: TGCGCCAGCAGCCAAGATCTAGAGAATTCACCCCTCCACTTT
CDR3 protein: CASSQDLENSPLHF
V gene: TRBV4-3
J gene: TRBJ1-6
D gene: NA
clone size: once

CDR3 DNA: TGTGCCAGCAGTGGACTGCGAGATTGGATGTTCTTC
CDR3 protein: CASSGLRDWMFF
V gene: TRBV12-3/TRBV12-4
J gene: TRBJ2-1
D gene: NA
clone size: NA

CDR3 DNA: TGTGCCAGCAGTAGGGGACTTAACTCCTACGAGCAGTACTTC
CDR3 protein: CASSRGLNSYEQYF
V gene: TRBV27
J gene: TRBJ2-7
D gene: NA
clone size: NA

CDR3 DNA: TGTGCCAGCAGTCAACAGGGCCTAAATGAAAAACTGTTTTTT
CDR3 protein: CASSQQGLNEKLFF
V gene: TRBV28
J gene: TRBJ1-4
D gene: NA
clone size: NA

CDR3 DNA: TGTGCCACCAGCAGGGGACGGGACAGCCTCTACGAGCAGTACTTC
CDR3 protein: CATSRGRDSLYEQYF
V gene: TRBV15
J gene: TRBJ2-7
D gene: TRBD1
clone size: NA

CDR3 DNA: TGTGCCAGCAGCACTGGGGCAGGGGTTAACACTGAAGCTTTCTTT
CDR3 protein: CASSTGAGVNTEAFF
V gene: TRBV21-1
J gene: TRBJ1-1
D gene: NA
clone size: NA

CDR3 DNA: TGTGCCTGGATTGGGTCCGCAGCGGGCTACACCTTC
CDR3 protein: CAWIGSAAGYTF
V gene: TRBV30
J gene: TRBJ1-2
D gene: NA
clone size: NA

CDR3 DNA: TGTGCCAGCAGTGAACTTCGAGCGGCAACCTACGAGCAGTACTTC
CDR3 protein: CASSELRAATYEQYF
V gene: TRBV2
J gene: TRBJ2-7
D gene: NA
clone size: few

CDR3 DNA: TGTGCCAGCAGTCGACAGGGAAGACGGACCGATTACTCTGGGGCCAACGTCCTGACTTTC
CDR3 protein: CASSRQGRRTDYSGANVLTF
V gene: TRBV6-6
J gene: TRBJ2-6
D gene: TRBD1
clone size: once

CDR3 DNA: TGTGCCAGTAGTATCTTAGGGCTAGCGGGAGCCCATGAGCAGTTCTTC
CDR3 protein: CASSILGLAGAHEQFF
V gene: TRBV19
J gene: TRBJ2-1
D gene: TRBD2
clone size: NA

CDR3 DNA: TGTGCCAGCAGTTCCTCAGGACAGGGGTCGTATCAGCCCCAGCATTTT
CDR3 protein: CASSSSGQGSYQPQHF
V gene: TRBV6-2/TRBV6-3
J gene: TRBJ1-5
D gene: TRBD1
clone size: NA

CDR3 DNA: TGTGCCAGCAGTCACGGGGACAGGGGGCTTCGGGGCTACACCTTC
CDR3 protein: CASSHGDRGLRGYTF
V gene: TRBV27
J gene: TRBJ1-2
D gene: TRBD1
clone size: NA

CDR3 DNA: TGTGCCAGCAGTGAATGGGGTGTCGGGGGAGTGTTGTCCTACGAGCAGTACTTC
CDR3 protein: CASSEWGVGGVLSYEQYF
V gene: TRBV6-1
J gene: TRBJ2-7
D gene: NA
clone size: NA

CDR3 DNA: TGCGCCAGCAGCTTGGTAGCGGGGGCGGGCACTGAAGCTTTCTTT
CDR3 protein: CASSLVAGAGTEAFF
V gene: TRBV5-1
J gene: TRBJ1-1
D gene: NA
clone size: NA

CDR3 DNA: TGTGCCAGCGCCCCGGGGGGCGGGGGGGCCCACGAGCAGTACTTC
CDR3 protein: CASAPGGGGAHEQYF
V gene: TRBV7-8
J gene: TRBJ2-7
D gene: TRBD2
clone size: NA

CDR3 DNA: TGCGCCAGCAGCCCGGGACTAGCGGGGGGGCGAGAGACCCAGTACTTC
CDR3 protein: CASSPGLAGGRETQYF
V gene: TRBV5-1
J gene: TRBJ2-5
D gene: TRBD2
clone size: NA

CDR3 DNA: TGTGCCAGCAGCTGGGGGACACGCTCCTACGAGCAGTACTTC
CDR3 protein: CASSWGTRSYEQYF
V gene: TRBV28
J gene: TRBJ2-7
D gene: NA
clone size: NA

CDR3 DNA: TGTGCCAGCTTGAGCCCAGGCTCCTACGAGCAGTACTTC
CDR3 protein: CASLSPGSYEQYF
V gene: TRBV6-5
J gene: TRBJ2-7
D gene: NA
clone size: NA

CDR3 DNA: TGTGCCAGCAGTGGTCCCACGAGCGGGAGAGTCGGCGAGCAGTACTTC
CDR3 protein: CASSGPTSGRVGEQYF
V gene: TRBV28
J gene: TRBJ2-7
D gene: TRBD2
clone size: NA

CDR3 DNA: TGCGCCAGCACCATTAGCGGACCCTACAATGAGCAGTTCTTC
CDR3 protein: CASTISGPYNEQFF
V gene: TRBV5-1
J gene: TRBJ2-1
D gene: NA
clone size: NA

CDR3 DNA: TGCGCCAGCAGCCCATCTAGCGGGGCTGGGGCCAACGTCCTGACTTTC
CDR3 protein: CASSPSSGAGANVLTF
V gene: TRBV5-1
J gene: TRBJ2-6
D gene: TRBD2
clone size: once